The source of this T cell receptor beta chain is a study of T cell responses to AZD1222 COVID-19 vaccine. Produced via immunoSEQ multiplex PCR; TCRdb's table is partial and in-frame only. The sample yields 100,000 to 150,000 clones, roughly 86% seen once. Germline CDR1 is MGHRA and CDR2 is YSYEKL. V was pared by 8 bases and J by 7 bases, with 13 bases of the junction left unmatched. This CDR3 is built from 17 residues. This clonotype originated in an adult in good health. The chain combines TRBV4-1 with TRBJ2-5, with 16 bases aligning to TRBD2. The sample in question was peripheral blood, obtained on day 0 of AZD1222 vaccination. The CDR3, as DNA: TGCGCCAGCGGTCCGGGACTAGCGGGAGGGGGGGCCCGGACCCAGTACTTC. Its protein is CASGPGLAGGGARTQYF.